Below are 21 T cell receptor beta chains sequenced from a single sample in a study of T-cell memory formation after mild COVID-19. In TCRdb, the 5' RACE reads were re-called with MiXCR into one record per CDR3 protein. The table includes roughly 100,000 distinct CDR3 sequences, over 12% detected once. The sequenced sample consisted of PBMCs or a T cell subset sorted from them (not recorded which). The source of these receptors is a young man who had mild COVID-19 (a few samples of this study predate the infection). Cell type and time point are not known.

This clonotype has only a few counts. The J gene is TRBJ2-1, the V gene TRBV6-2 or TRBV6-3, with D possibly being TRBD1 (6 bases). V was pared by 7 bases and J by 9 bases, with 22 bases between. Germline CDR1 is MNHEY and CDR2 is SVGEGT. The CDR3 has 15 residues. CDR3 bases: TGTGCCAGCAACGCGGACAGTGGGGAAAGAAGTGAGCAGTTCTTC. This gives the protein CASNADSGERSEQFF.

This clonotype turned up a few times. This chain links TRBV4-2 with TRBJ2-7; 7 bases are shared with TRBD1. CDR1 is LGHNA and CDR2 is YNFKEQ in the germline V gene. The ends lost 3 bases at V and 5 bases at J; junction bases unmatched: 4. The length of the CDR3 is 13 residues. The chain's CDR3 is CASSHLTGNEQYF. CDR3 nucleotide sequence: TGTGCCAGCAGCCACCTGACAGGGAACGAGCAGTACTTC.

This clonotype is termed medium-sized. The V gene is TRBV6-4, the J gene TRBJ2-3; the match to TRBD1 covers 7 bases. There are 14 residues in the CDR3. The junction had 6 bases not matched to a gene; V was cut back by 6 bases and J by 3 bases. The germline V gene encodes CDR1 MRHNA and CDR2 SNTAGT. The CDR3: CASSPGQATDTQYF. For the CDR3, the DNA is TGTGCCAGCAGCCCTGGACAGGCAACAGATACGCAGTATTTT.

The chain employs TRBV7-9 and TRBJ2-2, with D possibly TRBD2 on 7 matching bases. The CDR3 runs 18 residues. Germline V lookup: CDR1 SEHNR, CDR2 FQNEAQ (reference sequence). Trimming shortened V by 4 bases and J by 2 bases, and 20 bases separated the two germline ends. CDR3 amino acids: CASSSPRGGASNTGELFF. In DNA form, the CDR3 reads TGTGCCAGCAGCTCCCCTAGAGGGGGGGCCTCTAACACCGGGGAGCTGTTTTTT.

The chain couples TRBV6-5 to TRBJ1-1; D remains ambiguous. V shed 1 base and J shed 8 bases, with 14 bases lying between them. The CDR3 loop spans 14 amino acids. Germline V gene lookup returns CDR1 MNHEY and CDR2 SVGAGI. CDR3 bases: TGTGCCAGCAGTTACTGGCTCGATGGGAGGGAAGCTTTCTTT. It translates to CASSYWLDGREAFF.

In this sample, this clonotype turned up a few times. The chain uses TRBV4-1 and TRBJ2-3; a possible D gene is TRBD1 (5 bases). The V and J ends lost 4 bases and 1 base respectively, with 15 bases between them. The CDR3 covers 16 residues. In germline, CDR1 is MGHRA, CDR2 YSYEKL. CDR3 in DNA: TGCGCCAGCAGCCGGGGAAGGGGTCTTGGCACAGATACGCAGTATTTT. Protein: CASSRGRGLGTDTQYF.

Notes on this clonotype: One junction end disagrees with the germline gene, perhaps due to a read error. The V call is TRBV6-2 or TRBV6-3, the J call TRBJ1-4; D is ambiguous. The CDR3 runs 11 residues. The germline gives CDR1 MNHEY, CDR2 SVGEGT. CDR3 residues: CASSFPDPTEF. CDR3 DNA sequence: TGTGCCAGCAGTTTCCCGGACCCGACTGAGTTT.

This clonotype was recorded at least ten times. The chain carries TRBV28 and TRBJ2-5, with 9 bases aligning to TRBD2. Trimming took 2 bases from V and 6 from J; bases not matched to a gene: 7. This CDR3 is built from 15 residues. CDR1 is MDHEN and CDR2 is SYDVKM in the germline V gene. The chain's CDR3 is CASSLSGGPLKTQYF. The CDR3 nucleotides are TGTGCCAGCAGTTTAAGCGGGGGGCCGTTAAAGACCCAGTACTTC.

CDR3 bases: TGTGCCAGCAGCTTAAGTTGGGGAACAGATACGCAGTATTTT. It yields the protein CASSLSWGTDTQYF. V is TRBV5-5 and J is TRBJ2-3; D unclear. The V gene lost 2 bases and the J gene lost 3 bases, with 10 bases spanning the gap. Germline-derived CDR1 and CDR2 are SGHKS and YYEKEE (reference sequence). CDR3 size: 14 residues. The whole variable domain, filled in from reference TRBV5-5 and TRBJ2-3, reads DAGVTQSPTHLIKTRGQQVTLRCSPISGHKSVSWYQQVLGQGPQFIFQYYEKEERGRGNFPDRFSARQFPNYSSELNVNALLLGDSALYLCASSLSWGTDTQYFGPGTRLTVL.

This clonotype turned up a few times. J is TRBJ1-1 and V is TRBV4-1, with TRBD1 as a possible D gene (5 bases). V was pared by 0 bases and J by 3 bases, with 5 bases between. CDR1 and CDR2 from the germline V gene are MGHRA and YSYEKL. The CDR3 loop spans 13 amino acids. CDR3 in amino acids: CASSQDRDTEAFF. The CDR3 coding sequence is TGCGCCAGCAGCCAAGACAGGGACACTGAAGCTTTCTTT.

The table lists this clonotype with a few counts. The V gene is TRBV3-2, the J gene TRBJ2-7; TRBD1 reflects the table's D call only, with no check against the DNA. TRBV3-2 is annotated as a pseudogene. The CDR3 has 15 amino acids. The DNA of the CDR3 is TGTGCCAGCAGCCAACCGACAGGGGATTGTTACGAGCAGTACTTC. It encodes CASSQPTGDCYEQYF.

This clonotype was counted a few times. The chain links TRBV5-1 to TRBJ1-1, with TRBD1 identical over 8 bases. V gave up 2 bases and J gave up 3 bases; unmatched junction bases: 9. The CDR3 sequence is 16 residues long. CDR1 is SGHRS, CDR2 YFSETQ, per germline. In DNA form, the CDR3 reads TGCGCCAGCAGCTTTCTGACCCTGGACAGGGACACTGAAGCTTTCTTT. Translating it yields CASSFLTLDRDTEAFF.

The gene calls are TRBV2 and TRBJ2-7; D perhaps matches TRBD1 (6 bases). The CDR3 extends over 13 amino acids. Trimming stripped 6 bases from V and 2 bases from J, with 11 bases between. Germline V gene lookup returns CDR1 SNHLY and CDR2 FYNNEI. The CDR3 loop is CASRSRGPYEQYF. In DNA, the CDR3 is TGTGCCAGCAGATCCAGGGGACCCTACGAGCAGTACTTC.

This chain links TRBV4-1 with TRBJ2-3; TRBD2 aligns across 8 bases. Trimming cost V 4 bases and J 5 bases; bases outside gene matches: 11. The CDR3 totals 16 residues. CDR1 is MGHRA, CDR2 YSYEKL, per germline. For the CDR3, the DNA is TGCGCCAGCAGCCCCAATGGCCGGGGGGGGAGAGATACGCAGTATTTT. Amino acids: CASSPNGRGGRDTQYF.

This clonotype was observed at least ten times. The chain has TRBV27 and TRBJ1-5; tentatively, D is TRBD1 (5 bases). CDR3 length: 13 residues. Germline loops: CDR1 MNHEY, CDR2 SMNVEV (reference sequence). V was shortened by 2 bases and J by 4 bases, with 6 bases between the two germline ends. DNA for the CDR3: TGTGCCAGCAGTTTAAGGGGAAATCAGCCCCAGCATTTT. This codes for CASSLRGNQPQHF.

This clonotype was observed a few times. The rearrangement uses TRBV11-1 and TRBJ2-4; 10 bases are a match to TRBD1. The CDR3 length is 13 residues. Germline CDR1 reads SGHAT; CDR2 reads FQDESV (reference sequence). The trim removed 5 bases at V and 16 bases at J, leaving 11 bases unmatched. CDR3 sequence: CASSDMTGTGAYF. The CDR3 nucleotides are TGTGCCAGCAGCGATATGACCGGGACAGGGGCATACTTC.

This sequence joins TRBV6-5 and TRBJ1-5; no definite D call. V was shortened by 2 bases and J by 6 bases, with 17 bases between the two germline ends. The germline V gene has CDR1 MNHEY and CDR2 SVGAGI. The CDR3 consists of 16 residues. CDR3 bases: TGTGCCAGCAGTTACGCGTGGGCAGGTATGGGTCAGCCCCAGCATTTT. Its translation is CASSYAWAGMGQPQHF.

The V gene is TRBV2, the J gene TRBJ2-7; 7 bases are shared with TRBD1. From germline, CDR1 is SNHLY and CDR2 FYNNEI. V gave up 3 bases and J gave up 4 bases; unmatched junction bases: 9. The CDR3 consists of 15 residues. CDR3 nucleotide sequence: TGTGCCAGCAGTGACACTGGGACAGCGGTGTACGAGCAGTACTTC. The encoded protein is CASSDTGTAVYEQYF.

This clonotype was found a few times. The V call is TRBV7-2, the J call TRBJ2-1; D tentatively reads TRBD1 or TRBD2 (6 bases each). The CDR3 runs to 13 residues. Germline values: CDR1 SGHTA, CDR2 FQGNSA. V lost 3 bases and J lost 11, with 14 bases in between. The CDR3 loop reads CASSFPRGEKQFF. The DNA for the CDR3 is TGTGCCAGCAGCTTCCCTAGGGGGGAAAAGCAGTTCTTC.

In this sample, this clonotype turned up a few times. This CDR3 reads CASSPVGTGGEEQYV. CDR3 bases: TGTGCCAGCAGCCCCGTGGGGACAGGGGGTGAAGAGCAGTACGTC. The chain has TRBV7-8 and TRBJ2-7; 11 bases are shared with TRBD1. Germline loops: CDR1 SGHVS, CDR2 FQNEAQ. J was trimmed by 7 bases and V by 5 bases; bases with no gene match: 10. This CDR3 has 15 residues.

Comments on this clonotype: A read error may account for a junction end that differs from germline. The chain is built from TRBV19 and TRBJ2-7; TRBD1 is a possible D gene (5 bases). Germline V gives CDR1 LNHDA, CDR2 SQIVND (reference sequence). CDR3 length equals 14 residues. As DNA, the CDR3 is TGTGCCAGTAGTACCTGGGGCCGGTCCTGCGAGCAGTACTTC. Translating gives CASSTWGRSCEQYF. Full variable domain (rest looked up from reference TRBV19 and TRBJ2-7): DGGITQSPKYLFRKEGQNVTLSCEQNLNHDAMYWYRQDPGQGLRLIYYSQIVNDFQKGDIAEGYSVSREKKESFPLTVTSAQKNPTAFYLCASSTWGRSCEQYFGPGTRLTVT.